This T cell receptor (beta chain) is from a study of radiation and T cells in renal cell carcinoma. Remarks on this clone: As yet, its antigen is unknown.

Documented treatment: treatment-naive control, cytoreductive nephrectomy. Control tumors came from 4 females and 11 to 12 males, aged roughly 40 to 82. Broader study findings: Compared with controls, irradiated tumors showed greater TCR clonality.

TCRdb's table, derived via immunoSEQ multiplex PCR, lists solely in-frame clones and lacks some. Counted here are 18,000 or so clones, roughly three fifths occurring once; the ten biggest clones make up roughly 30%. The sequence was obtained from a man between 50 and 59 years old with renal cell carcinoma. Sequenced here: tumor tissue, sampled from a patient whose treatment was nephrectomy without radiotherapy.

The CDR3 DNA is TGTGCCAGCAGCTTTTCCCGGAGCAGTATGGGGGAGCAGTACTTC. Encoded protein: CASSFSRSSMGEQYF. The chain carries TRBV13 and TRBJ2-7; D ambiguous. Germline CDR1 is PRHDT and CDR2 is FYEKMQ (reference sequence). The V gene lost 3 bases and the J gene lost 7 bases, with 19 bases spanning the gap. The CDR3 is made up of 15 amino acids.